The rows below give T cell receptor beta chains drawn from one sample of a study of control samples from healthy donors and cancer patients. Assay: immunoSEQ multiplex PCR; the TCRdb copy retains only in-frame clones and omits some. Altogether roughly 47,000 clones are present, about 89% being singletons, with the ten largest covering 10%. What was sequenced was PBMCs. The receptors derive from a woman aged 55-69 years with lung cancer. The CDR3 runs from the conserved cysteine through the conserved F or W. Fields, in order: V gene, D gene, clone size, J gene, CDR3 DNA, CDR3 protein. D genes are given only for firm matches. Only part of the rows carry a size: once, few, many, or a class if the clone is expanded.

V: TRBV6-5; D: TRBD1; size: NA; J: TRBJ2-5; DNA: TGTGCCAGCAGCGGGACAGATCAAGAGACCCAGTACTTC; CDR3: CASSGTDQETQYF
V: TRBV5-1; D: NA; size: once; J: TRBJ1-1; DNA: TGCGCCAGCAGCTTGGATAACAGGAACACTGAAGCTTTCTTT; CDR3: CASSLDNRNTEAFF
V: TRBV7-9; D: NA; size: NA; J: TRBJ1-2; DNA: TGTGCCAGCAGCTTAGAAGGGGTGTCGAACTATGGCTACACCTTC; CDR3: CASSLEGVSNYGYTF
V: TRBV21-1; D: NA; size: NA; J: TRBJ2-7; DNA: TGTGCCATACCCACGGACAGAACCTACGAGCAGTACTTC; CDR3: CAIPTDRTYEQYF
V: TRBV5-6; D: NA; size: NA; J: TRBJ2-5; DNA: TGTGCCAGCAGCTTTCCCGTCGGGGGGGCACAGGGGGAGACCCAGTACTTC; CDR3: CASSFPVGGAQGETQYF
V: TRBV5-6; D: TRBD1; size: NA; J: TRBJ2-2; DNA: TGTGCCAGCAGTTTTCCGGGACAGGGGGCATCTGGGGAGCTGTTTTTT; CDR3: CASSFPGQGASGELFF
V: TRBV11-2; D: TRBD2; size: NA; J: TRBJ2-1; DNA: TGTGCCAGCAGCTCCCCGACTAGCGGGAGTGGTCGGAATGAGCAGTTCTTC; CDR3: CASSSPTSGSGRNEQFF
V: TRBV4-1; D: TRBD1; size: NA; J: TRBJ1-2; DNA: TGCGCCAGCAGCCGGGGGGACAGGGAATTTCCTGCCTATGGCTACACCTTC; CDR3: CASSRGDREFPAYGYTF
V: TRBV30; D: NA; size: NA; J: TRBJ2-1; DNA: TGTGCCTGGAGTCCGCCCTTAGCGCCCCGGTACAATGAGCAGTTCTTC; CDR3: CAWSPPLAPRYNEQFF
V: TRBV19; D: NA; size: NA; J: TRBJ2-5; DNA: TGTGCCAGTAGTATAGATCAGGGTTCAGGGCGAGAGACCCAGTACTTC; CDR3: CASSIDQGSGRETQYF
V: TRBV7-2; D: NA; size: once; J: TRBJ2-3; DNA: TGTGCCAGCAGCTTGTCCTTCACAGATACGCAGTATTTT; CDR3: CASSLSFTDTQYF
V: TRBV4-1; D: TRBD2; size: NA; J: TRBJ2-5; DNA: TGCGCCAGCAGCCGCGAATCTAGCGGGAGTATCTTGGAGACCCAGTACTTC; CDR3: CASSRESSGSILETQYF
V: TRBV10-2; D: TRBD2; size: NA; J: TRBJ2-1; DNA: TGCGCCAGCAGTGAGTCCCAGCGGGAGGGCAATGAGCAGTTCTTC; CDR3: CASSESQREGNEQFF
V: TRBV30; D: NA; size: NA; J: TRBJ2-5; DNA: TGTGCCTGGAGTGTACTTGTCCGCGAGACCCAGTACTTC; CDR3: CAWSVLVRETQYF
V: TRBV11-2; D: NA; size: NA; J: TRBJ2-7; DNA: TGTGCCAGCAGCTTGAGTGGGCTGCACTACGAGCAGTACTTC; CDR3: CASSLSGLHYEQYF
V: TRBV9; D: TRBD2; size: NA; J: TRBJ2-5; DNA: TGTGCCAGCAGCGTCGGGGGGGTCGGAAACCAAGAGACCCAGTACTTC; CDR3: CASSVGGVGNQETQYF
V: TRBV7-9; D: NA; size: NA; J: TRBJ1-6; DNA: TGTGCCAGCAGCTTAGATGGGGGGATTAATTCACCCCTCCACTTT; CDR3: CASSLDGGINSPLHF
V: TRBV5-5; D: NA; size: NA; J: TRBJ1-3; DNA: TGTGCCAGCAGCCGCTCGCACAGGGTTAGAGGAAACACCATATATTTT; CDR3: CASSRSHRVRGNTIYF
V: TRBV19; D: NA; size: NA; J: TRBJ2-7; DNA: TGTGCCAGTAAGGGGCAGGTGAGCTCCTACGAGCAGTACTTC; CDR3: CASKGQVSSYEQYF
V: TRBV5-6; D: NA; size: NA; J: TRBJ2-1; DNA: TGTGCCAGCAGCCCCTACCCTGGGAGTGTATCCTACAATGAGCAGTTCTTC; CDR3: CASSPYPGSVSYNEQFF
V: TRBV24-1; D: NA; size: NA; J: TRBJ1-1; DNA: TGTGCCACCCGTGGGGGAGGGGTGAACACTGAAGCTTTCTTT; CDR3: CATRGGGVNTEAFF
V: TRBV24-1; D: TRBD1; size: NA; J: TRBJ2-3; DNA: TGTGCCACCAGTGATTTCCCAGGGACAGGGGAGTCAGATACGCAGTATTTT; CDR3: CATSDFPGTGESDTQYF
V: TRBV11-3; D: NA; size: NA; J: TRBJ2-7; DNA: TGTGCCAGCAGCTTAGATGGGGGAGTCGGCGAGCAGTACTTC; CDR3: CASSLDGGVGEQYF
V: TRBV9; D: TRBD1; size: NA; J: TRBJ2-7; DNA: TGTGCCAGCAGCCCTACCGGGACAGGGGTTCTGTACGAGCAGTACTTC; CDR3: CASSPTGTGVLYEQYF
V: TRBV30; D: TRBD1; size: once; J: TRBJ1-1; DNA: TGTGCCTGGAGTCCTCTGACAGGGTACACTGAAGCTTTCTTT; CDR3: CAWSPLTGYTEAFF
V: TRBV7-2; D: TRBD1; size: NA; J: TRBJ1-2; DNA: TGTGCCAGCAGCCCTCAGACAGGGACCTATGGCTACACCTTC; CDR3: CASSPQTGTYGYTF
V: TRBV28; D: TRBD1; size: once; J: TRBJ1-1; DNA: TGTGCCAGCAGTTTAAGCAGGGGGAGAGCTGAAGCTTTCTTT; CDR3: CASSLSRGRAEAFF
V: TRBV24-1; D: TRBD1; size: NA; J: TRBJ2-3; DNA: TGTGCCACCAGTGATTGGGACAGTTCTGGCACAGATACGCAGTATTTT; CDR3: CATSDWDSSGTDTQYF
V: TRBV10-3; D: NA; size: NA; J: TRBJ1-1; DNA: TGTGCCATCGCGCCCGATTCGGAGGCTGAAGCTTTCTTT; CDR3: CAIAPDSEAEAFF
V: TRBV5-4; D: TRBD1; size: once; J: TRBJ1-2; DNA: TGTGCCAGCAGCCCACGGACAGGGGCCTATGGCTACACCTTC; CDR3: CASSPRTGAYGYTF
V: TRBV27; D: TRBD2; size: NA; J: TRBJ2-1; DNA: TGTGCCAGCAGTTTACAGGGCCTAGCGGGGATTTACAATGAGCAGTTCTTC; CDR3: CASSLQGLAGIYNEQFF
V: TRBV6-5; D: NA; size: NA; J: TRBJ1-2; DNA: TGTGCCAGCAGAGGGGGGGGGAACTATGGCTACACCTTC; CDR3: CASRGGGNYGYTF
V: TRBV14; D: NA; size: NA; J: TRBJ2-1; DNA: TGTGCCAGCAGCCAAGAGGGGACAAGGGGCTTCTTC; CDR3: CASSQEGTRGFF
V: TRBV4-2; D: TRBD2; size: NA; J: TRBJ2-1; DNA: TGTGCCAGCAGCCAAGACGCCCTCCTAGCGGGAGTGGGAGATGAGCAGTTCTTC; CDR3: CASSQDALLAGVGDEQFF
V: TRBV23-1; D: NA; size: NA; J: TRBJ1-1; DNA: TGCGCCAGCAGGGACGGCCGAGAAACTGAAGCTTTCTTT; CDR3: CASRDGRETEAFF
V: TRBV9; D: TRBD2; size: NA; J: TRBJ2-3; DNA: TGTGCCAGCAGCCTCGGACTAGCTGGGGCAGATACGCAGTATTTT; CDR3: CASSLGLAGADTQYF
V: TRBV6-4; D: NA; size: medium-sized; J: TRBJ2-5; DNA: TGTGCCAGCAGTGACTCGCAAGAGACCCAGTACTTC; CDR3: CASSDSQETQYF
V: TRBV11-3; D: NA; size: NA; J: TRBJ1-6; DNA: TGTGCCAGCAGCTTAGATAGGGGTAATTCACCCCTCCACTTT; CDR3: CASSLDRGNSPLHF
V: TRBV3-1/TRBV3-2; D: NA; size: NA; J: TRBJ2-1; DNA: TGTGCCAGCAGACTAGCCGATGAGCAGTTCTTC; CDR3: CASRLADEQFF
V: TRBV5-1; D: TRBD2; size: NA; J: TRBJ2-6; DNA: TGCGCCAGCAGCGCCGGGACTAGCTCGTCTGGGGCCAACGTCCTGACTTTC; CDR3: CASSAGTSSSGANVLTF
V: TRBV21-1; D: NA; size: few; J: TRBJ2-5; DNA: TGTGCCAGCAGCAAAATCCGGGTACGACAGTTTACTAGCGGGGGGTACCAAGAGACCCAGTACTTC; CDR3: CASSKIRVRQFTSGGYQETQYF
V: TRBV7-9; D: NA; size: NA; J: TRBJ2-5; DNA: TGTGCCAGCAGCTTAGCGCGTGGAGGCAGGCGGCAAGAGACCCAGTACTTC; CDR3: CASSLARGGRRQETQYF
V: TRBV10-3; D: NA; size: NA; J: TRBJ2-3; DNA: TGTGCCATCAGAGGGTCCCAGACAGATACGCAGTATTTT; CDR3: CAIRGSQTDTQYF
V: TRBV7-2; D: NA; size: NA; J: TRBJ1-6; DNA: TGTGCCAGCAGCTTAGCGATCTCCAGTGACTCACCCCTCCACTTT; CDR3: CASSLAISSDSPLHF
V: TRBV10-1; D: NA; size: NA; J: TRBJ1-1; DNA: TGCGCCAGCAGTTTGTACAGGGTGAGCACTGAAGCTTTCTTT; CDR3: CASSLYRVSTEAFF
V: TRBV7-2; D: NA; size: NA; J: TRBJ1-5; DNA: TGTGCCAGCAGCTTTCAGGGTCGGGCTCAGCCCCAGCATTTT; CDR3: CASSFQGRAQPQHF
V: TRBV13; D: NA; size: NA; J: TRBJ2-7; DNA: TGTGCCAGCAGCTTGGGACGGGAAGCTGGGTACTTC; CDR3: CASSLGREAGYF
V: TRBV7-2; D: NA; size: NA; J: TRBJ2-3; DNA: TGTGCCAGCAGCCGGACTACAGATACGCAGTATTTT; CDR3: CASSRTTDTQYF
V: TRBV6-6; D: TRBD1; size: NA; J: TRBJ1-1; DNA: TGTGCCAGCAGTTACGGAGGGGGCTCTGAAGCTTTCTTT; CDR3: CASSYGGGSEAFF
V: TRBV3-1/TRBV3-2; D: NA; size: NA; J: TRBJ1-1; DNA: TGTGCCAGCAGCCTGAGGACAGCTGTTGAAGCTTTCTTT; CDR3: CASSLRTAVEAFF
V: TRBV5-1; D: NA; size: NA; J: TRBJ2-7; DNA: TGCGCCAGCAGCTCGGCAGAGACGGATTACCACTACGAGCAGTACTTC; CDR3: CASSSAETDYHYEQYF
V: TRBV10-2; D: TRBD1; size: NA; J: TRBJ2-4; DNA: TGCGCCAGCAGTGCGGACAGGGGAGCCAAAAACATTCAGTACTTC; CDR3: CASSADRGAKNIQYF
V: TRBV4-1; D: NA; size: few; J: TRBJ2-3; DNA: TGCGCCAGCAGCCAAGACACGGGACCCATCACAGATACGCAGTATTTT; CDR3: CASSQDTGPITDTQYF
V: TRBV3-1/TRBV3-2; D: NA; size: once; J: TRBJ1-1; DNA: TGTGCCAGCAGGAAGGTTCTAGGCTGGGGCACTGAAGCTTTCTTT; CDR3: CASRKVLGWGTEAFF
V: TRBV19; D: TRBD1; size: NA; J: TRBJ1-4; DNA: TGTGCCAGTAAGCTGAGGGACAGACCGGTTGCAACTAATGAAAAACTGTTTTTT; CDR3: CASKLRDRPVATNEKLFF